The entry below gives a single TCR beta chain sequence along with its context. Its cognate antigen is unknown. The CDR3 end falls 3 residues outside the read, so it is completed with the germline J gene. The sample is drawn from a study of T cells in women clearing cervical HPV infection. Overall study: Only a few women had HLA typing results available.

This CDR3 has 15 residues. Trimming removed 5 bases at V and 0 bases at J, with 11 bases between. The germline CDR1 and CDR2 sequences are SGHDT and YYEEEE. Findings of the study overall: Associations may precede or follow infection; HPV-specific or memory T cells were not isolated. Repertoire richness, not evenness, was significantly elevated in CIN3+ cases versus controls.

Sequenced by immunoSEQ multiplex PCR; TCRdb stores in-frame clones only, minus some. The listing contains some 32,000 clones. HPV was found by MY09/MY11 PCR and dot-blot genotyping. Sequences were obtained from blood buffy coat. The chain joins TRBV5-6 to TRBJ2-2; D is perhaps TRBD2 (6 bases). This sequence originates from a woman between 18 and 70 years old with a cervical HPV16 infection that either progressed to CIN3+ or cleared (not recorded which). The CDR3 protein is CASSTWGANTGELFF. The CDR3 DNA, read in part, is TGTGCCAGCAGTACCTGGGGGGCGAACACCGGGGAG.